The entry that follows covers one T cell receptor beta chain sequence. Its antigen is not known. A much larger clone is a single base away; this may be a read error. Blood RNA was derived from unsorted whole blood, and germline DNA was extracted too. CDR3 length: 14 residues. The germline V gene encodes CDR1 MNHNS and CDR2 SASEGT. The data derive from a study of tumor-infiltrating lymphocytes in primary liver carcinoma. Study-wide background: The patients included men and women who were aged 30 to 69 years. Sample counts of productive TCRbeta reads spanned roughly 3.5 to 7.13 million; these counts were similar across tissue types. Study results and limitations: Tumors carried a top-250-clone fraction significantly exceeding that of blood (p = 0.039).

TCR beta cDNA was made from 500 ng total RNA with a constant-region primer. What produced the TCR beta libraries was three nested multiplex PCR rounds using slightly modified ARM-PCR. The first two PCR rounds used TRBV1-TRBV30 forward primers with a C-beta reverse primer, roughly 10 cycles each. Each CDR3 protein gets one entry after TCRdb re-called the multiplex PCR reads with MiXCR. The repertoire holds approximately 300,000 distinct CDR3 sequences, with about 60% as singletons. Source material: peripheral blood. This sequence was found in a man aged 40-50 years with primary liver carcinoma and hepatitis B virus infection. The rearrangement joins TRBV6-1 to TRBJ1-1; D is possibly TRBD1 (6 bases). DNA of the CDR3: TGTGTCAGCACCGAGCAGGGGCAGGTCACTGAAGCTTTCTTT. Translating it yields CVSTEQGQVTEAFF.